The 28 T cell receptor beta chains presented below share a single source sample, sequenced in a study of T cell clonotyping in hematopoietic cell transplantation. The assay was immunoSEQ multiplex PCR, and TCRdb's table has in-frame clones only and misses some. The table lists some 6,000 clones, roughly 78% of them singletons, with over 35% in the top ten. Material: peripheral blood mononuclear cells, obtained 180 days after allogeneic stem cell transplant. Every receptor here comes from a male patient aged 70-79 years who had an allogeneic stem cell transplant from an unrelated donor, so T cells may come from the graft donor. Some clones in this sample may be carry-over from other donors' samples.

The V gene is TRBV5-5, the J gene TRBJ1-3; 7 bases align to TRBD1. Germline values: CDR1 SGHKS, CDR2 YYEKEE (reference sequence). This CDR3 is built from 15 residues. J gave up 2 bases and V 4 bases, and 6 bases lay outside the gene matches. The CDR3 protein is CASSRMTGTGNTIYF. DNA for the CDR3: TGTGCCAGCAGCCGTATGACAGGGACTGGAAACACCATATATTTT.

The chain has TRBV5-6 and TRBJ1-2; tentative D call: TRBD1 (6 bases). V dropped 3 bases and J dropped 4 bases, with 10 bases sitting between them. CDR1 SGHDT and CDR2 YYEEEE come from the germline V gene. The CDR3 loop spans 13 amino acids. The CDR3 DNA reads TGTGCCAGCAGCTCCGGACAGTCCTATGGCTACACCTTC. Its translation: CASSSGQSYGYTF.

The CDR3 DNA sequence: TGTGCCAGCAGCCAACGAGCGGGGGGGTACAATGAGCAGTTCTTC. Translating it yields CASSQRAGGYNEQFF. The V call is TRBV7-8, the J call TRBJ2-1; 10 nucleotides line up with TRBD2. This CDR3 is built from 15 residues. V was pared by 5 bases and J by 4 bases, with 5 bases of the junction left unmatched. Germline loops: CDR1 SGHVS, CDR2 FQNEAQ.

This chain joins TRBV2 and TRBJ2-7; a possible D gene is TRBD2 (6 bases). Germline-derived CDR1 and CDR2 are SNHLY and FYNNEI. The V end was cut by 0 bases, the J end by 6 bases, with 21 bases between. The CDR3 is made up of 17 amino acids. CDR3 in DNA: TGTGCCAGCAGTGAAGCGCTTTTGGGAGGCGGAAGGGGCGAGCAGTACTTC. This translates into CASSEALLGGGRGEQYF.

The DNA of the CDR3 is TGTGCCAGCAGCTTAGATCCTAGCGGGACTTACGAGCAGTACTTC. It is translated as CASSLDPSGTYEQYF. The chain carries TRBV11-3 and TRBJ2-7, with 9 bases fitting TRBD2. CDR1 and CDR2 (germline): SGHNT, YENEEA. The CDR3 contains 15 residues. Losses at the gene ends were 0 bases for V and 4 bases for J; bases not matched to a gene: 4.

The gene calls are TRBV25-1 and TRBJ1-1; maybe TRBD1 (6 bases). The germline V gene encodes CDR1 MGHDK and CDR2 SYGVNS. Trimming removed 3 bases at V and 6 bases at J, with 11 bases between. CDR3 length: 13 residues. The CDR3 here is CASSDGGSAEAFF. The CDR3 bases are TGTGCCAGCAGTGACGGGGGCTCGGCTGAAGCTTTCTTT.

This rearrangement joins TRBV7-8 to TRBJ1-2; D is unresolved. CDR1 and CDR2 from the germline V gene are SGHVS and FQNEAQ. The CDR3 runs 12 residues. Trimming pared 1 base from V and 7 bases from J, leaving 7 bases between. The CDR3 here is CASSLVGLGYTF. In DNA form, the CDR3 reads TGTGCCAGCAGCTTAGTTGGTCTTGGCTACACCTTC.

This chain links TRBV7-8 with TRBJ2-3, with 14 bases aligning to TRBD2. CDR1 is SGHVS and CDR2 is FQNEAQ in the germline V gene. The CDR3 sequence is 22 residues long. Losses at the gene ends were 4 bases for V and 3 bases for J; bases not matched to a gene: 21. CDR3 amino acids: CASSSRFYRTSGRSGKTDTQYF. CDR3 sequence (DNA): TGTGCCAGCAGCTCCAGGTTTTATCGGACTAGCGGGAGGAGCGGGAAAACAGATACGCAGTATTTT. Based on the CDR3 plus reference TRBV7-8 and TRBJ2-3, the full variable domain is GAGVSQSPRYKVAKRGQDVALRCDPISGHVSLFWYQQALGQGPEFLTYFQNEAQLDKSGLPSDRFFAERPEGSVSTLKIQRTQQEDSAVYLCASSSRFYRTSGRSGKTDTQYFGPGTRLTVL.

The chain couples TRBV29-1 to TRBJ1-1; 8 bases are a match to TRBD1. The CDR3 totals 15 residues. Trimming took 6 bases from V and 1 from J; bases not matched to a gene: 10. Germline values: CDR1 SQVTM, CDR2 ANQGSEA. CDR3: CSVPNRQGPNTEAFF. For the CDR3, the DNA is TGCAGCGTCCCCAACCGACAGGGGCCGAACACTGAAGCTTTCTTT.

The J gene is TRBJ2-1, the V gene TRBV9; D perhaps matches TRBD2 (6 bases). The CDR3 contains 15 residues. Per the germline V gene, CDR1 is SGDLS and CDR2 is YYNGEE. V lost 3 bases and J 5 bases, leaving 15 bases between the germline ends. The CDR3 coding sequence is TGTGCCAGCAGCGCCCCGGGACTCAACCACAATGAGCAGTTCTTC. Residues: CASSAPGLNHNEQFF.

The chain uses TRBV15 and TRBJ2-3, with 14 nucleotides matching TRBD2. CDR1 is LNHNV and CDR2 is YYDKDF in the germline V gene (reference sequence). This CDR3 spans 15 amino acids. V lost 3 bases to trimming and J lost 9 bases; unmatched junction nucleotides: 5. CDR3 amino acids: CATSSGLAGGGTQYF. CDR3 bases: TGTGCCACCAGCAGTGGACTAGCGGGAGGTGGCACGCAGTATTTT.

CDR3 protein: CASSYGVTATDTQYF. CDR3 bases: TGTGCCAGCAGTTACGGCGTAACAGCCACAGATACGCAGTATTTT. The genes are TRBV6-5 and TRBJ2-3; no clear D gene. CDR3 size: 15 residues. CDR1 and CDR2 (germline): MNHEY, SVGAGI. Trimming removed 2 bases from V and 2 bases from J, with 11 bases in between.

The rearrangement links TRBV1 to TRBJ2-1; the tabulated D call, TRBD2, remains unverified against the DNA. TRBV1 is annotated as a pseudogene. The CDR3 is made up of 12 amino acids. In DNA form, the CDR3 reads TGCACCAGCAGCCTTGAGCGGGAGGGCACGTTCTTC. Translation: CTSSLEREGTFF.

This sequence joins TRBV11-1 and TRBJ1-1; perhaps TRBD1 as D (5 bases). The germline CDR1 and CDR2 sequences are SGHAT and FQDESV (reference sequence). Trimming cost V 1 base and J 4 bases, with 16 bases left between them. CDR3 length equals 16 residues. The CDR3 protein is CASSLDLGTGSTEAFF. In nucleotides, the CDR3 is TGTGCCAGCAGCTTAGACCTCGGGACGGGGAGCACTGAAGCTTTCTTT.

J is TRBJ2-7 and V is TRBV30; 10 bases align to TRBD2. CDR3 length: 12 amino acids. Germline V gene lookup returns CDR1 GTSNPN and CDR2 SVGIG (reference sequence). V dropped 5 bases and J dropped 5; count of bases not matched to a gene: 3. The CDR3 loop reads CAWGTSANEQYF. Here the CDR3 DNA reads TGTGCCTGGGGGACTAGCGCCAACGAGCAGTACTTC.

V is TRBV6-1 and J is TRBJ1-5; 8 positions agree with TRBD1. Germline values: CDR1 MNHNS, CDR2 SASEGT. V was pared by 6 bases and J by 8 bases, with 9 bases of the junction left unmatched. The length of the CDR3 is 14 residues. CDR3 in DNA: TGTGCCAGCAGAGATGGACAGGGATGGAAGCCCCAGCATTTT. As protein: CASRDGQGWKPQHF.

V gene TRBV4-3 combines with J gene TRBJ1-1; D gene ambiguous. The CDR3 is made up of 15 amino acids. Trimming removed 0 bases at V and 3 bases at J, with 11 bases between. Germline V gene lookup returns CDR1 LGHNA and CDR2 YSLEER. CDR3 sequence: CASSQDFALDTEAFF. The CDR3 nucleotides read TGCGCCAGCAGCCAAGATTTTGCCCTGGACACTGAAGCTTTCTTT.

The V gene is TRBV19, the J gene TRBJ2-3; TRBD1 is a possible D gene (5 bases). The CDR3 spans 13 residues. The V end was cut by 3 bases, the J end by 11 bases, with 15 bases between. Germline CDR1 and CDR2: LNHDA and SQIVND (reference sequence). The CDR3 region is CASSMTAGPRQYF. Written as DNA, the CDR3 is TGTGCCAGTAGTATGACAGCCGGGCCTAGGCAGTATTTT.

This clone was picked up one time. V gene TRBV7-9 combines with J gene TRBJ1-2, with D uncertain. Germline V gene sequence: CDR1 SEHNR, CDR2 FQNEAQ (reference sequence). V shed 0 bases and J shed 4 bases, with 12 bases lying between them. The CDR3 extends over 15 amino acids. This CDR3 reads CASSLAQTVRYGYTF. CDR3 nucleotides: TGTGCCAGCAGCTTAGCGCAAACCGTTCGCTATGGCTACACCTTC.

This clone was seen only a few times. The CDR3 is CASSHEPLGGASGYEQYF. The CDR3 DNA reads TGCGCCAGCAGCCACGAGCCACTCGGCGGGGCTAGCGGCTACGAGCAGTACTTC. The rearrangement uses TRBV4-3 and TRBJ2-7; 7 bases map to TRBD2. Trimming at V came to 3 bases and at J to 3 bases, leaving 17 bases not matched to a gene. This CDR3 comprises 18 residues. Germline V gene data show CDR1 as LGHNA and CDR2 as YSLEER.

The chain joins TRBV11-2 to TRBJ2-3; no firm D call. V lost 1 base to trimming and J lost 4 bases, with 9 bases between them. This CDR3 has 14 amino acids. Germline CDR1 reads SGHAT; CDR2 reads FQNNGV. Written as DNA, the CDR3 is TGTGCCAGCAGCTTAGTGGCAGCCCCAGATACGCAGTATTTT. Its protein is CASSLVAAPDTQYF.

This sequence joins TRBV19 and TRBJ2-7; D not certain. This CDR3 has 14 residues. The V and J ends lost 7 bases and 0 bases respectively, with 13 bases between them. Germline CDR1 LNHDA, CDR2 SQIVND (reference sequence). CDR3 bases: TGTGCCAGTACTAGGGAACTCAGCTCCTACGAGCAGTACTTC. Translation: CASTRELSSYEQYF.

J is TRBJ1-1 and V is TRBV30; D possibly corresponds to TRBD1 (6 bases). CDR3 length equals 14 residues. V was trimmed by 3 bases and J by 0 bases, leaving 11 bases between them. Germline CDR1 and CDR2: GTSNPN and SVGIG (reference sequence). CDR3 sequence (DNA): TGTGCCTGGAGGTTAGGGACATTGAACACTGAAGCTTTCTTT. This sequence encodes CAWRLGTLNTEAFF.

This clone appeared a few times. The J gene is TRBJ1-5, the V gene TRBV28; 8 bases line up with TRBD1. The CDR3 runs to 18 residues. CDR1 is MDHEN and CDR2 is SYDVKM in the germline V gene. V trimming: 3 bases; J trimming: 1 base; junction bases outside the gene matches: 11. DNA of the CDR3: TGTGCCAGCAGTTTCGCCAGGGGGCTGGGAAGAAGCAATCAGCCCCAGCATTTT. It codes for CASSFARGLGRSNQPQHF.

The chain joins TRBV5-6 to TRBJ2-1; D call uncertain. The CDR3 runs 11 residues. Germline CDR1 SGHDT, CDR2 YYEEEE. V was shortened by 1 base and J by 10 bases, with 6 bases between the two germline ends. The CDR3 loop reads CASSLRKEQFF. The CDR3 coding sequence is TGTGCCAGCAGCTTGCGGAAGGAGCAGTTCTTC.

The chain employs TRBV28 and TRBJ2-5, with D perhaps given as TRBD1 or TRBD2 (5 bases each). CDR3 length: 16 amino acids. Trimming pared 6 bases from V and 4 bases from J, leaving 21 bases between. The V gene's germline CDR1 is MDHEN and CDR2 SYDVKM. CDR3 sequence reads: CASSWGFSEPVETQYF. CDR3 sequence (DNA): TGTGCCAGCAGCTGGGGCTTTAGCGAGCCCGTAGAGACCCAGTACTTC. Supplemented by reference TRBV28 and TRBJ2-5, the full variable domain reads DVKVTQSSRYLVKRTGEKVFLECVQDMDHENMFWYRQDPGLGLRLIYFSYDVKMKEKGDIPEGYSVSREKKERFSLILESASTNQTSMYLCASSWGFSEPVETQYFGPGTRLLVL.

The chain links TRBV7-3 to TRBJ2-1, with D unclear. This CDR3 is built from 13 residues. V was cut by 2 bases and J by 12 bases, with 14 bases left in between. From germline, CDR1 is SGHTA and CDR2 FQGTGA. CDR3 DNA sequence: TGTGCCAGCAGCTTAGATCGCAGGTCTATGCAGTTCTTC. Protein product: CASSLDRRSMQFF.

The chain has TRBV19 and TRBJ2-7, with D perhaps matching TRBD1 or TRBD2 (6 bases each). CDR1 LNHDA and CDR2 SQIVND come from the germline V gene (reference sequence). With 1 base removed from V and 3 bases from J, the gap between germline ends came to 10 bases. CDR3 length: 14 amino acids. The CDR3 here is CASSIGGGGYEQYF. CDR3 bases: TGTGCCAGTAGTATAGGCGGAGGGGGCTACGAGCAGTACTTC. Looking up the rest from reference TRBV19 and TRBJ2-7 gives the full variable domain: DGGITQSPKYLFRKEGQNVTLSCEQNLNHDAMYWYRQDPGQGLRLIYYSQIVNDFQKGDIAEGYSVSREKKESFPLTVTSAQKNPTAFYLCASSIGGGGYEQYFGPGTRLTVT.